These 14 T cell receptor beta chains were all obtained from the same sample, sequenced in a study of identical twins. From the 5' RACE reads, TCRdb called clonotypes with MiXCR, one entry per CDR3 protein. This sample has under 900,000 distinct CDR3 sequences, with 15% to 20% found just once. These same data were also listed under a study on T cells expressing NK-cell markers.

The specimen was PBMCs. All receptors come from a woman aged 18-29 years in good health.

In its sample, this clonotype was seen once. CDR3: CASTRGGGTEAFF. The CDR3 nucleotides read TGTGCCAGCACCAGGGGAGGGGGGACTGAAGCTTTCTTT. The V and J genes are TRBV6-1 and TRBJ1-1; possibly TRBD1 for D (6 bases). V was clipped by 7 bases and J by 5 bases, with 14 bases between them. There are 13 residues in the CDR3. CDR1 MNHNS and CDR2 SASEGT come from the germline V gene.

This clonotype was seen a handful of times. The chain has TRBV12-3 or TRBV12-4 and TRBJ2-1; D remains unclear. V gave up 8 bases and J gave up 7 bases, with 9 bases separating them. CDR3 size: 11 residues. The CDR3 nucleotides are TGTGCCAGCGGCGCTGGGAATGAGCAGTTCTTC. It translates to CASGAGNEQFF.

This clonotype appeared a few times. CDR3 protein: CASSSTGGLDTQYF. The CDR3 DNA reads TGTGCCAGCAGTTCGACAGGGGGCCTAGATACGCAGTATTTT. The chain uses TRBV6-5 and TRBJ2-3; 10 nucleotides line up with TRBD1. This CDR3 contains 14 residues. V was pared by 4 bases and J by 5 bases, with 3 bases of the junction left unmatched. Germline V gene lookup returns CDR1 MNHEY and CDR2 SVGAGI.

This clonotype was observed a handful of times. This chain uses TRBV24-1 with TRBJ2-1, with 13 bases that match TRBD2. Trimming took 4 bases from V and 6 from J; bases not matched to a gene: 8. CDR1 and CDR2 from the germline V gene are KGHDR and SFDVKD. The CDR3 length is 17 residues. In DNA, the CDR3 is TGTGCCACCAGTGACGCAAAAGGACTAGCGGGAGTCAATGAGCAGTTCTTC. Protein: CATSDAKGLAGVNEQFF.

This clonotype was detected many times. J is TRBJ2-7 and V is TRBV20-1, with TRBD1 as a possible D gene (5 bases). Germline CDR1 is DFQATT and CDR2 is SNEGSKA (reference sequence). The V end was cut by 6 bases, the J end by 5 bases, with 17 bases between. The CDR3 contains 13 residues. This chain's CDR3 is CSASKWQGDEQYF. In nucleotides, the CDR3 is TGCAGTGCCTCGAAATGGCAGGGTGACGAGCAGTACTTC.

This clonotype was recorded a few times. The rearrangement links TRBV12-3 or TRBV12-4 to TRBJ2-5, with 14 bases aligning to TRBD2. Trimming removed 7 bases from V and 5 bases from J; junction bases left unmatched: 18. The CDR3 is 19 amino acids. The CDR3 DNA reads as TGTGCCAGCACTCGACTAGCGGGGGGGCCTAATCGGGCGCCGGAGACCCAGTACTTC. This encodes CASTRLAGGPNRAPETQYF.

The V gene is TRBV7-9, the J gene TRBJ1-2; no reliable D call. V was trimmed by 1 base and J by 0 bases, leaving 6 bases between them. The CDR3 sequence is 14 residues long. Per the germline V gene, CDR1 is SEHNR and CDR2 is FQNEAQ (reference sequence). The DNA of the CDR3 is TGTGCCAGCAGCTTAGACACCTCTAACTATGGCTACACCTTC. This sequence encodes CASSLDTSNYGYTF. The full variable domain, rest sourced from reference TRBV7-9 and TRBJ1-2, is DTGVSQNPRHKITKRGQNVTFRCDPISEHNRLYWYRQTLGQGPEFLTYFQNEAQLEKSRLLSDRFSAERPKGSFSTLEIQRTEQGDSAMYLCASSLDTSNYGYTFGSGTRLTVV.

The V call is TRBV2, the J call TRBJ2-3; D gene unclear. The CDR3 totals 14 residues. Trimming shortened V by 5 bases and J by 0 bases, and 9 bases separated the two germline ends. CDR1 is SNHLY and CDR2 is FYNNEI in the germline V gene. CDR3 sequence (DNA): TGTGCCAGCAGTCAGATCTCTAGCACAGATACGCAGTATTTT. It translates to CASSQISSTDTQYF.

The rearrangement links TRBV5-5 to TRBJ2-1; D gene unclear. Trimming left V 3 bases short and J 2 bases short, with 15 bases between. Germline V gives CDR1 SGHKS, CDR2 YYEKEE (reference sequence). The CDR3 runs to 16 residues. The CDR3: CASSWDGNPPYNEQFF. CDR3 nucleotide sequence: TGTGCCAGCAGCTGGGATGGTAATCCACCCTACAATGAGCAGTTCTTC.

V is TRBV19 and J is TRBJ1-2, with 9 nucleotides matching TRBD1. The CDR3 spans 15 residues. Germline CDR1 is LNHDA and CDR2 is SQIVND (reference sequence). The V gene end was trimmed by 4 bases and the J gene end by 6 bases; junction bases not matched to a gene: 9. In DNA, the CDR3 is TGTGCCAGTAGTACGCGGGGACAGGGCCGGGATGGCTACACCTTC. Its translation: CASSTRGQGRDGYTF.

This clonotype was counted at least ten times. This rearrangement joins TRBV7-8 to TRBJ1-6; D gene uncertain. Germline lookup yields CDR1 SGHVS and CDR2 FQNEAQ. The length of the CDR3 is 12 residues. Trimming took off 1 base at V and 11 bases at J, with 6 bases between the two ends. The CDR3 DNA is TGTGCCAGCAGCTTAGAAACGGCACCCCTCCACTTT. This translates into CASSLETAPLHF.

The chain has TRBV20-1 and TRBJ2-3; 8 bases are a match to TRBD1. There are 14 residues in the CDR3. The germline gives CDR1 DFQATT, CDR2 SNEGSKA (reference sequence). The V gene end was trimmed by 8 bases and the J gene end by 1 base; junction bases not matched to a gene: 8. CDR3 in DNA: TGCAGTTCGAAGGACAGGGTTGGCACAGATACGCAGTATTTT. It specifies CSSKDRVGTDTQYF.

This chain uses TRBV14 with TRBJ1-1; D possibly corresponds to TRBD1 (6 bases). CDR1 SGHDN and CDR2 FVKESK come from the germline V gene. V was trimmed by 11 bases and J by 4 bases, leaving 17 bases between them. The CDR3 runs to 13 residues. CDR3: CAEGQTQLTEAFF. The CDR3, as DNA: TGTGCCGAAGGACAGACACAGCTCACTGAAGCTTTCTTT.

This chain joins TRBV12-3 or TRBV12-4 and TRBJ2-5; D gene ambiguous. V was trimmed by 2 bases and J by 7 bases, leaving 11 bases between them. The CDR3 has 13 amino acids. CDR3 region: CASSLTSPGTQYF. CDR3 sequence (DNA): TGTGCCAGCAGTTTAACGTCACCTGGGACCCAGTACTTC.